The following is a TCR beta chain sequence with its context. Per the study methods: Reference gene primer amplification in the assay estimated nucleated cell counts. Assay: immunoSEQ multiplex PCR; the TCRdb copy retains only in-frame clones and omits some. V and J calls and clone size are given by that table; D and trimming were obtained from the DNA. The table has 100,000 to 150,000 clones, 60% to 80% seen once. With 10 bases clipped from V and 2 bases from J, the junction kept 8 bases outside the gene matches. Looked up from germline, CDR1 is MNHEY and CDR2 is SVGAGI. This CDR3 comprises 13 residues. These data originate in a study of blood T cell repertoires in COVID-19. Background on the study: From the United States, Italy and Spain came samples of acute and convalescent COVID-19. Sources were T cells, B-cell-depleted T cells, or PBMCs; the material itself was cDNA or gDNA.

Sequencing input: peripheral blood. The receptor comes from a man between 60 and 75 years old with acute or convalescent COVID-19. The chain links TRBV6-5 to TRBJ2-7; 7 nucleotides line up with TRBD1. The CDR3 region is CATDTGDPYEQYF. CDR3 bases: TGTGCCACTGATACAGGGGACCCCTACGAGCAGTACTTC.